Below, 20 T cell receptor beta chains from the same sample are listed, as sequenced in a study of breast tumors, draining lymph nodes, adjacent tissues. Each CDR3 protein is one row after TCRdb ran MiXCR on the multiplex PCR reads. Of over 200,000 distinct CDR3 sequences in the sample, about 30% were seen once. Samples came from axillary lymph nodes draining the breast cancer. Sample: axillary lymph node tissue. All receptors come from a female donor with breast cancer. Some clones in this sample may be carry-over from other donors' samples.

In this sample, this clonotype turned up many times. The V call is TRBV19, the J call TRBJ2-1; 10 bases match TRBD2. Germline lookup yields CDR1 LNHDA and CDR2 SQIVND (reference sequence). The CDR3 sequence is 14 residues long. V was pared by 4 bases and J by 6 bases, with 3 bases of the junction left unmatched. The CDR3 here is CASSRRLAGNEQFF. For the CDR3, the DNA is TGTGCCAGTAGTAGAAGACTAGCGGGCAATGAGCAGTTCTTC.

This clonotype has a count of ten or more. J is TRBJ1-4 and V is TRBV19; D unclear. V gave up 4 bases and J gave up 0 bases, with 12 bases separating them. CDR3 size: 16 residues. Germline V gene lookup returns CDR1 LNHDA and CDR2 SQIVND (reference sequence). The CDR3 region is CASSKRTPATNEKLFF. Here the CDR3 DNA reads TGTGCCAGTAGTAAGAGGACCCCGGCAACTAATGAAAAACTGTTTTTT.

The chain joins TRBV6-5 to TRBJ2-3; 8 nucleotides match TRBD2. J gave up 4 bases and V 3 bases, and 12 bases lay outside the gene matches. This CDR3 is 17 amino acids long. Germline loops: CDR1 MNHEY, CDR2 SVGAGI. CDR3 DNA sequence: TGTGCCAGCAGTTATAGCGGGGCCCCGTCTAGCGCAGATACGCAGTATTTT. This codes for CASSYSGAPSSADTQYF.

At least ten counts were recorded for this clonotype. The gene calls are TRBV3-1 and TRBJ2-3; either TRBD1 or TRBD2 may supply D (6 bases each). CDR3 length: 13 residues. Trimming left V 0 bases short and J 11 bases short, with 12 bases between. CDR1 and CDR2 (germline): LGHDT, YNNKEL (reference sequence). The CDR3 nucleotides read TGTGCCAGCAGCCAAGATAGGGGGAGGATGCAGTATTTT. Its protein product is CASSQDRGRMQYF.

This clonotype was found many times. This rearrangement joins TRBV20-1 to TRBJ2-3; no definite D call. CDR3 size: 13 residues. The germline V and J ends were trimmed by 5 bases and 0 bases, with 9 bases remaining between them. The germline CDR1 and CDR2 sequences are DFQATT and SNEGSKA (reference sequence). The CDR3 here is CSACYPSTDTQYF. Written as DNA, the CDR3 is TGCAGTGCTTGCTACCCTAGCACAGATACGCAGTATTTT.

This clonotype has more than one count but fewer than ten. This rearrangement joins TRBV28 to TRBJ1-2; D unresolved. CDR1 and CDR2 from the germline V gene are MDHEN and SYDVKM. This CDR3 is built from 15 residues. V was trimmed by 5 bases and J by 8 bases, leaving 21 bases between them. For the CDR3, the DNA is TGTGCCAGCAGTCCTGTACGCTCAGCACTGAGGGGCTACACCTTC. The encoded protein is CASSPVRSALRGYTF.

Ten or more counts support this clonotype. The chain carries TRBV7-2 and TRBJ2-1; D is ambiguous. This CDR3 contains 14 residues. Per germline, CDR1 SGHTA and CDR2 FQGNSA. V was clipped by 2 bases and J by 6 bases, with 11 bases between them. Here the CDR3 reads CASSLRPVVNEQFF. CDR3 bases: TGTGCCAGCAGCTTAAGGCCGGTGGTCAATGAGCAGTTCTTC.

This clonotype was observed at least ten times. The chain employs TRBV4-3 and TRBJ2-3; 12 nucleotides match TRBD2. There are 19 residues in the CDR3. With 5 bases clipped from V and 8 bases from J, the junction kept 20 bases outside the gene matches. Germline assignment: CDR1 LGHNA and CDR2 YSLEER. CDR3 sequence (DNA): TGCGCCAGCAGCGCAAGAAATGGACTAGCGGGACTGGAGGGGGCTACGCAGTATTTT. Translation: CASSARNGLAGLEGATQYF.

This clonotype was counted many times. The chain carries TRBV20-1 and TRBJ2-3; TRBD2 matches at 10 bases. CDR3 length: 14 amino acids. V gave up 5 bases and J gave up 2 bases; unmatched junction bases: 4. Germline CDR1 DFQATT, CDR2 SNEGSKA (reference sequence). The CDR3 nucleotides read TGCAGTGCTGGAGCGGGAGGGTCCACAGATACGCAGTATTTT. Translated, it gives CSAGAGGSTDTQYF.

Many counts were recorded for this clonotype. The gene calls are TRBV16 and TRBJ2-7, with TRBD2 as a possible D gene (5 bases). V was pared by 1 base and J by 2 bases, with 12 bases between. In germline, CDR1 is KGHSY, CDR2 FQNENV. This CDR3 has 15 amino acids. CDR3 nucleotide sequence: TGTGCCAGCAGCCAATGGAGGAGCAGGACCTACGAGCAGTACTTC. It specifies CASSQWRSRTYEQYF.

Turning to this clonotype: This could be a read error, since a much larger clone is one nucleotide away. The CDR3 DNA sequence: TGTGCCAGCAGCCCGACTCCACTAGCGGGAGGAAGTGAGCAGTTCTTC. Translating it yields CASSPTPLAGGSEQFF. The chain recombines TRBV7-9 with TRBJ2-1; TRBD2 agrees at 12 bases. Germline-derived CDR1 and CDR2 are SEHNR and FQNEAQ (reference sequence). The CDR3 loop spans 16 amino acids. V gave up 5 bases and J gave up 9 bases; unmatched junction bases: 11.

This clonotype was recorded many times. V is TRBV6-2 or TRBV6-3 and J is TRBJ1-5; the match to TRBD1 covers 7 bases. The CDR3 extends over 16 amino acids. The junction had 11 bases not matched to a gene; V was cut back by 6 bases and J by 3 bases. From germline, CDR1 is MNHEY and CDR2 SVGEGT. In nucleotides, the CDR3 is TGTGCCAGCAGCCCCACCGGACAGGCCGACAATCAGCCCCAGCATTTT. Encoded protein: CASSPTGQADNQPQHF.

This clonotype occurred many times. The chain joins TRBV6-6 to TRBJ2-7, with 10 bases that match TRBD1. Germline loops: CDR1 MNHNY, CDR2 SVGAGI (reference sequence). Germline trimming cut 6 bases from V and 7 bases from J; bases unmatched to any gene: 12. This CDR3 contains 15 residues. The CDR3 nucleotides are TGTGCCAGCAGGTACCCGGGACAGGGGTCGGGGGAGCAGTACTTC. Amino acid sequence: CASRYPGQGSGEQYF.

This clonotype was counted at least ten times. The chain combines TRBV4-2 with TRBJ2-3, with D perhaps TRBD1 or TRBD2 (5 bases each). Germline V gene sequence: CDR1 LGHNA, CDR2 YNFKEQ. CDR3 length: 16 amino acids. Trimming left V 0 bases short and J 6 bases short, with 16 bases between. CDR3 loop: CASSQDKGAGLDTQYF. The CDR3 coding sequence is TGTGCCAGCAGCCAAGATAAAGGGGCGGGTCTGGATACGCAGTATTTT.

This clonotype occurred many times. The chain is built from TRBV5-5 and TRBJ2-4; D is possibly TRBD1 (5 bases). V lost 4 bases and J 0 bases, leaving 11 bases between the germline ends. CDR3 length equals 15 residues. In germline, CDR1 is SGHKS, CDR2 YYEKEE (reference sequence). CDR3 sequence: CASSQGALAKNIQYF. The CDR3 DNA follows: TGTGCCAGCAGCCAAGGGGCTCTAGCCAAAAACATTCAGTACTTC.

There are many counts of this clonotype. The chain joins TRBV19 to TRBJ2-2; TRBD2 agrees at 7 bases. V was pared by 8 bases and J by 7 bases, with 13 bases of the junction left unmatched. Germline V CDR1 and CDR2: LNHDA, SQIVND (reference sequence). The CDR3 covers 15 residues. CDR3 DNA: TGTGCCAGTTCGATAAGCGGGAATTACATCGGGGAGCTGTTTTTT. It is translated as CASSISGNYIGELFF.

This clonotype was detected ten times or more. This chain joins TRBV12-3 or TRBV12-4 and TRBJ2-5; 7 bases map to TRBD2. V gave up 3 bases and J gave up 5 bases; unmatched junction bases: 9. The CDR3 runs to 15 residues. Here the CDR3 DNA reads TGTGCCAGCAGTTTTTACCGCGGGAGATTGGAGACCCAGTACTTC. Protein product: CASSFYRGRLETQYF.

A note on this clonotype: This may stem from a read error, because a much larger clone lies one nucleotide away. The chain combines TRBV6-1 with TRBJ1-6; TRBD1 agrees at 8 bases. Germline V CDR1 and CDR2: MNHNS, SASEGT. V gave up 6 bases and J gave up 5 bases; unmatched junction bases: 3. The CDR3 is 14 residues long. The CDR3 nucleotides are TGTGCCAGCAGGCGACAGGGGAATAATTCACCCCTCCACTTT. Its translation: CASRRQGNNSPLHF.

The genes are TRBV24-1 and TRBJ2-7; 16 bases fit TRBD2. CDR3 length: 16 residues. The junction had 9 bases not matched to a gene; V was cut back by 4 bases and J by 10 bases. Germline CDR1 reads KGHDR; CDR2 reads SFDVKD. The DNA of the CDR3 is TGTGCCACCAGTGACCCAGGGGGGACTAGCGGGAGGGCCCAGTACTTC. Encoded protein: CATSDPGGTSGRAQYF.

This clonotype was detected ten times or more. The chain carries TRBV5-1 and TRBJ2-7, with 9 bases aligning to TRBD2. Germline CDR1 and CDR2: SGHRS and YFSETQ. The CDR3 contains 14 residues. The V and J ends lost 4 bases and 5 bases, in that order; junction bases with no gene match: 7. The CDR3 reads CASSGGRGGNEQYF. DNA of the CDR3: TGCGCCAGCAGCGGGGGGCGGGGGGGAAACGAGCAGTACTTC.